A selection of T cell receptor beta chains follows, all from one sample in a study of blood T cell repertoires in COVID-19. Sequencing used immunoSEQ multiplex PCR; TCRdb keeps in-frame clones, though not all of them. The table shows about 210,000 clones, with approximately 90% occurring only once. The sequenced material came from PBMCs or T cells enriched from blood (not recorded which). Receptors were obtained from a man younger than 30 with acute COVID-19. Both conserved end residues are part of each CDR3. The D gene is left open where the match is weak. Where a row states a size, it is once, few, many or the class of an expanded clone; other rows omit it.

clone_size	d_call	j_call	v_call	cdr3_aa	cdr3_nt
.	TRBD1	TRBJ2-7	TRBV5-4	CASSRQGVSYEQYF	TGTGCCAGCAGCAGACAGGGGGTTTCGTACGAGCAGTACTTC
few	.	TRBJ1-6	TRBV28	CASSFLGGGSPLHF	TGTGCCAGCAGTTTCCTCGGGGGAGGGTCACCCCTCCACTTT
few	.	TRBJ2-2	TRBV21-1	CASSKLTRGTGTGELFF	TGTGCCAGCAGCAAGTTAACCAGGGGGACGGGCACCGGGGAGCTGTTTTTT
.	TRBD2	TRBJ2-3	TRBV6-5	CASSRDYTDTQYF	TGTGCCAGCAGCAGGGACTACACAGATACGCAGTATTTT
.	TRBD1	TRBJ1-2	TRBV7-9	CASSSGGLGYGYTF	TGTGCCAGCAGTTCAGGGGGCTTAGGCTATGGCTACACCTTC
.	.	TRBJ2-7	TRBV10-2	CASSGAGQSYEQYF	TGCGCCAGCAGTGGCGCAGGGCAATCCTACGAGCAGTACTTC
.	.	TRBJ2-6	TRBV29-1	CSVGTEAGANVLTF	TGCAGCGTAGGGACTGAGGCTGGGGCCAACGTCCTGACTTTC
.	.	TRBJ1-5	TRBV18	CASSPGGEGNQPQHF	TGTGCCAGCTCACCGGGGGGGGAGGGCAATCAGCCCCAGCATTTT
.	TRBD1	TRBJ2-7	TRBV7-6	CASSQGQSYEQYF	TGTGCCAGCAGCCAGGGACAGTCCTACGAGCAGTACTTC
.	.	TRBJ1-4	TRBV4-2	CASSLQATNEKLFF	TGTGCCAGCAGCCTACAGGCAACTAATGAAAAACTGTTTTTT